The 7 T cell receptor beta chains below were found in one sample sequenced in a study of shared clonotypes between healthy human individuals. Repertoires were generated with immunoSEQ multiplex PCR, while TCRdb's copy carries only in-frame clones and drops some. The data show hundreds of thousands of clones, around 78% seen once. The specimen sequenced was PBMCs. These receptors were collected from a woman aged 40 to 49 in good health. Some clones in this sample may be carry-over from other donors' samples.

This clone was observed a handful of times. The chain uses TRBV6-5 and TRBJ1-1; D call uncertain. The CDR3 is 15 residues long. Germline CDR1 MNHEY, CDR2 SVGAGI. With 0 bases removed from V and 11 bases from J, the gap between germline ends came to 19 bases. CDR3 in amino acids: CASSYSIRPASDAFF. The CDR3 DNA reads TGTGCCAGCAGTTACTCGATACGCCCGGCTAGCGACGCTTTCTTT.

The V gene is TRBV7-9, the J gene TRBJ2-1; D possibly matches TRBD1 or TRBD2 (5 bases each). The CDR3 length is 14 residues. The V gene's germline CDR1 is SEHNR and CDR2 FQNEAQ (reference sequence). V was shortened by 11 bases and J by 2 bases, with 16 bases between the two germline ends. DNA for the CDR3: TGTGCCCCGGGGTCCTCGGGGCCCTACAATGAGCAGTTCTTC. This codes for CAPGSSGPYNEQFF.

The rearrangement uses TRBV5-6 and TRBJ1-2; tentatively, D is TRBD1 (5 bases). The V end lost 7 bases, the J end lost 3 bases, and 25 bases lay between the germline ends. The germline gives CDR1 SGHDT, CDR2 YYEEEE. The CDR3 spans 17 residues. The CDR3: CASAQRGIRSKYYGYTF. The CDR3 nucleotides read TGTGCCAGCGCCCAGCGGGGGATCAGGAGCAAATACTATGGCTACACCTTC.

The genes are TRBV4-2 and TRBJ1-6; D call uncertain. Germline assignment: CDR1 LGHNA and CDR2 YNFKEQ. CDR3 length: 11 residues. V was cut by 7 bases and J by 9 bases, with 7 bases left in between. CDR3: CASTHTSPLHF. The CDR3, as DNA: TGTGCCAGCACCCATACTTCACCCCTCCACTTT.

The chain has TRBV29-1 and TRBJ2-2, with D perhaps being TRBD1 or TRBD2 (5 bases each). Trimming left V 0 bases short and J 5 bases short, with 16 bases between. Germline V gene lookup returns CDR1 SQVTM and CDR2 ANQGSEA. The CDR3 sequence is 16 residues long. The CDR3 spells CSVEERGATGTGELFF. The DNA for the CDR3 is TGCAGCGTTGAAGAAAGGGGAGCGACGGGGACCGGGGAGCTGTTTTTT.

The V call is TRBV5-1, the J call TRBJ1-2, with TRBD1 as a possible D gene (5 bases). The CDR3 runs 15 residues. Looked up from germline, CDR1 is SGHRS and CDR2 is YFSETQ. Trimming left V 1 base short and J 5 bases short, with 15 bases between. CDR3 residues: CASSLRQPQSYGYTF. As DNA, the CDR3 is TGCGCCAGCAGCTTGAGACAGCCTCAGTCTTATGGCTACACCTTC.

Regarding this clone: Other DNA variants within this sample encode the same CDR3. The chain carries TRBV5-6 and TRBJ1-6, with 7 bases fitting TRBD1. The trim removed 3 bases at V and 5 bases at J, leaving 5 bases unmatched. Germline V gene lookup returns CDR1 SGHDT and CDR2 YYEEEE. The CDR3 sequence is 15 residues long. CDR3 coding DNA: TGTGCCAGCAGCTCCCTCGACAGGGATAATTCACCCCTCCACTTT. Translated: CASSSLDRDNSPLHF. The entire variable domain, with the rest obtained from reference TRBV5-6 and TRBJ1-6, is as follows: DAGVTQSPTHLIKTRGQQVTLRCSPKSGHDTVSWYQQALGQGPQFIFQYYEEEERQRGNFPDRFSGHQFPNYSSELNVNALLLGDSALYLCASSSLDRDNSPLHFGNGTRLTVT.